This T cell receptor (beta chain) was documented in a study of blood T cell repertoires in COVID-19. Across the whole study: Sites in the United States, Italy and Spain provided acute and convalescent COVID-19 samples. The analysed material was cDNA or gDNA that came from T cells, B-cell-depleted T cells, or PBMCs.

Per the original data handling: Estimates of nucleated cell counts were drawn from the amplification of reference gene primers. Data came from immunoSEQ multiplex PCR; TCRdb stores just in-frame clones and leaves some out. The V and J calls and clone size are taken from that table; D and trimming were inferred from the DNA. The sample gives roughly 48,000 clones, more than 70% of which show up once; approximately 14% is in the top ten. The CDR3 runs to 19 residues. V shed 0 bases and J 2 bases; nucleotides not matched to a gene: 7. CDR1 is LGHDT and CDR2 is YNNKEL in the germline V gene (reference sequence).

Sequencing used peripheral blood. This TCR was recovered from a human donor in a cohort sampled during active COVID-19. The rearrangement links TRBV3-1 (or the pseudogene TRBV3-2) to TRBJ2-6; 10 bases align to TRBD1. The CDR3 DNA follows: TGTGCCAGCAGCCAAGACGTCCTGACAGGGGGCGCTGGGGCCAACGTCCTGACTTTC. This sequence encodes CASSQDVLTGGAGANVLTF.